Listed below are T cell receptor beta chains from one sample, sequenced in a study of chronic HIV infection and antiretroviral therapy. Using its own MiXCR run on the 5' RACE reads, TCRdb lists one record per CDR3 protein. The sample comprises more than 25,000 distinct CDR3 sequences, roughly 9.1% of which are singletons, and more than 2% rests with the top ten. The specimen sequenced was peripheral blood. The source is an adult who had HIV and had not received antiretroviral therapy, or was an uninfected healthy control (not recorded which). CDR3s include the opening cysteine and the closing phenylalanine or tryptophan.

CDR3: CASGQRGLDEQYF
V: TRBV12-3/TRBV12-4

CDR3: CASSARKLYEQYF
V: TRBV2

CDR3: CASSFTETQYF
V: TRBV7-2

CDR3: CSARVNHRAGRAEAFF
V: TRBV20-1

CDR3: CASSTWTSGLSYEQYF
V: TRBV7-9

CDR3: CASSQDSQETQYF
V: TRBV4-3

CDR3: CSVDKWDRAIAEQFF
V: TRBV29-1

CDR3: CASSRVEATEAFF
V: TRBV7-9

CDR3: CASSSPDGLAKNIQYF
V: TRBV11-2

CDR3: CASSQEAGAPNPYEQYF
V: TRBV4-1

CDR3: CASSQDPSGGLPHYGYTF
V: TRBV4-1

CDR3: CSVEGVSGPREQYF
V: TRBV29-1

CDR3: CASSQSDRVGNIQYF
V: TRBV4-3

CDR3: CASSLGDREPEQYF
V: TRBV7-7

CDR3: CASDGTGQETQYF
V: TRBV2

CDR3: CASSFDRETQYF
V: TRBV5-1

CDR3: CASSPGLAVTDTQYF
V: TRBV18

CDR3: CASSGRGRNTEAFF
V: TRBV7-3

CDR3: CASSYTGGEAFF
V: TRBV6-6

CDR3: CASSLGSSAVPYEQYF
V: TRBV27

CDR3: CASTHGEAGKNSPLHF
V: TRBV6-2/TRBV6-3

CDR3: CAWSVRSDRGGYTF
V: TRBV30

CDR3: CASSLDGAGGYNEQFF
V: TRBV7-8

CDR3: CASSQDEASVEQFF
V: TRBV4-2

CDR3: CSANTGQEPYEQYF
V: TRBV20-1

CDR3: CASSFSGRPDTQYF
V: TRBV7-2

CDR3: CASSIRTGGTYEQYF
V: TRBV5-1

CDR3: CASSWTGENEQYF
V: TRBV12-3/TRBV12-4

CDR3: CASSTPGPLNEQFF
V: TRBV27